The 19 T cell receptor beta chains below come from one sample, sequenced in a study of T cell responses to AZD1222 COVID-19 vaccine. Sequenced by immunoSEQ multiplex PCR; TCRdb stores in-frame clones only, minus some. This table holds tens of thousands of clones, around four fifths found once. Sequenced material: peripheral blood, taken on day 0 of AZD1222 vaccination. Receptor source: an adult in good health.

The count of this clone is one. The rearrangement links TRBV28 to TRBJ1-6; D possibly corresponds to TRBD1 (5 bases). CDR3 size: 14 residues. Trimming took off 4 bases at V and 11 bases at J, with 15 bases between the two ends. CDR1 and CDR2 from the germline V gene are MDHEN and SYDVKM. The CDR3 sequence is CASSYRWGGTPLHF. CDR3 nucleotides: TGTGCCAGCAGTTACCGGTGGGGGGGGACACCCCTCCACTTT.

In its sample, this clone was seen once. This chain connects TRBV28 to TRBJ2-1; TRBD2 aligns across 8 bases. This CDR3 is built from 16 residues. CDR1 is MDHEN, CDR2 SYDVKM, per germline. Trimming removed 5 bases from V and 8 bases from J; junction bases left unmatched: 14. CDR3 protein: CASSPTGTRHHHEQFF. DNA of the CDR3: TGTGCCAGCAGTCCGACCGGGACTAGGCATCACCATGAGCAGTTCTTC.

Here the CDR3 reads CASSLPLDRTSSYNSPLHF. CDR3 in DNA: TGTGCCAGCAGCTTGCCCCTTGACAGGACGAGCTCCTATAATTCACCCCTCCACTTT. This chain connects TRBV11-2 to TRBJ1-6; tentatively, D is TRBD1 (6 bases). V shed 3 bases and J shed 0 bases, with 18 bases lying between them. The CDR3 has 19 residues. From germline, CDR1 is SGHAT and CDR2 FQNNGV.

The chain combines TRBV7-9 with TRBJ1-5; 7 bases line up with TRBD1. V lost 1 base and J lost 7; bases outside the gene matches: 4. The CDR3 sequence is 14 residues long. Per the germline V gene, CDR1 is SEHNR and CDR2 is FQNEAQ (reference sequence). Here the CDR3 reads CASSLGQGGQPQHF. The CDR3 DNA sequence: TGTGCCAGCAGCTTAGGACAGGGAGGACAGCCCCAGCATTTT.

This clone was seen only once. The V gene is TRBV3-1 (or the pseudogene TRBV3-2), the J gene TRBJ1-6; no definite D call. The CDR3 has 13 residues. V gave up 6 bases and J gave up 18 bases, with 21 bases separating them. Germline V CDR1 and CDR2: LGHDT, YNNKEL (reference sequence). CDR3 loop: CASRPRAVRAHHF. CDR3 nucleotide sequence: TGTGCCAGCAGGCCGAGGGCGGTGCGGGCCCACCACTTT.

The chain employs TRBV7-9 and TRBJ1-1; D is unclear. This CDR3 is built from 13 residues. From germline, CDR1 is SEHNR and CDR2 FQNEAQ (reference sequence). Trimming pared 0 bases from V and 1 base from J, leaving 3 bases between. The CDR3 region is CASSLAGNTEAFF. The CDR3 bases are TGTGCCAGCAGCTTAGCCGGGAACACTGAAGCTTTCTTT. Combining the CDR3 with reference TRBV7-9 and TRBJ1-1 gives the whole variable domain DTGVSQNPRHKITKRGQNVTFRCDPISEHNRLYWYRQTLGQGPEFLTYFQNEAQLEKSRLLSDRFSAERPKGSFSTLEIQRTEQGDSAMYLCASSLAGNTEAFFGQGTRLTVV.

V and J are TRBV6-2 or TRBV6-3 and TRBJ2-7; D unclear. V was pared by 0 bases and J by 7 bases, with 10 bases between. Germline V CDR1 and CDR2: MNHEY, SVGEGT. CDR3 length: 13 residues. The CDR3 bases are TGTGCCAGCAGTTACTCTCGAATGGGGGAGCAGTACTTC. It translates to CASSYSRMGEQYF.

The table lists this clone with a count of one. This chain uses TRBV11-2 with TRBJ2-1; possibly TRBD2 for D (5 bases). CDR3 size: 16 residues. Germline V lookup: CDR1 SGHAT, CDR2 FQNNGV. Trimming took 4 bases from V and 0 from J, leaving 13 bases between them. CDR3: CASSSVRGFSYNEQFF. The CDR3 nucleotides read TGTGCCAGCAGCTCAGTCCGGGGATTCTCCTACAATGAGCAGTTCTTC.

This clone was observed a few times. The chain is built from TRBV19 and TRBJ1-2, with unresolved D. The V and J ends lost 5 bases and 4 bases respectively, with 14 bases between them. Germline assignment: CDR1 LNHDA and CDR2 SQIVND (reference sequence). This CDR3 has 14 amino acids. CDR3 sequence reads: CASSGDGPAYGYTF. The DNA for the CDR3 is TGTGCCAGTAGTGGCGATGGACCTGCCTATGGCTACACCTTC.

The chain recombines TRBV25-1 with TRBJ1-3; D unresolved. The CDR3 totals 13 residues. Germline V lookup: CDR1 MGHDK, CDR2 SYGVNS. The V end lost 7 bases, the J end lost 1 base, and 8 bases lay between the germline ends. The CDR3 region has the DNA TGTGCCAGCACCAAGGGTTCTGGAAACACCATATATTTT. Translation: CASTKGSGNTIYF.

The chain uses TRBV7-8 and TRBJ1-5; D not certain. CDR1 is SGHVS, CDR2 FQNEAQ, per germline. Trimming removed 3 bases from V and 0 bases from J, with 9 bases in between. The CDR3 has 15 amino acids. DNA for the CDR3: TGTGCCAGCAGCTTCGCCGCAAATAGCAATCAGCCCCAGCATTTT. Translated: CASSFAANSNQPQHF.

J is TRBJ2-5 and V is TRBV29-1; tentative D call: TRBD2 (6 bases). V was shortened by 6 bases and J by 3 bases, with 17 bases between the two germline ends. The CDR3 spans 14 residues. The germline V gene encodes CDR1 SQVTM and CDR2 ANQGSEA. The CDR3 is CSVGNGRREETQYF. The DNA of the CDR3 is TGCAGCGTAGGGAATGGCCGGAGGGAAGAGACCCAGTACTTC.

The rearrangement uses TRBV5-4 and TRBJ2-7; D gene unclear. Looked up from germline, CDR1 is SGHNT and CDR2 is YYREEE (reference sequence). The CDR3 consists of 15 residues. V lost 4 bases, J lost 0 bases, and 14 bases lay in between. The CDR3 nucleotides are TGTGCCAGCAGCGGCCGCGACTCAAGCTCCTACGAGCAGTACTTC. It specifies CASSGRDSSSYEQYF.

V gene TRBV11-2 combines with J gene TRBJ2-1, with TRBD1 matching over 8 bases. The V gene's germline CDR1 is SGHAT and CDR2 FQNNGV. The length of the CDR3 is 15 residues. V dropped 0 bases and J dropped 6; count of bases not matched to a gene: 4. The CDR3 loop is CASSLDRGHLNEQFF. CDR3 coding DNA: TGTGCCAGCAGCTTAGACAGGGGGCATCTCAATGAGCAGTTCTTC.

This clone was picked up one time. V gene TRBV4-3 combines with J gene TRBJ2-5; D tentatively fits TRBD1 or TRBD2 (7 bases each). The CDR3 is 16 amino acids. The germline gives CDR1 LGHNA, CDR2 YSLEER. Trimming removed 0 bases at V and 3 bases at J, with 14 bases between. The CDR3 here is CASSQEGRGREETQYF. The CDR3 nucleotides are TGCGCCAGCAGCCAAGAGGGGAGGGGGCGCGAAGAGACCCAGTACTTC.

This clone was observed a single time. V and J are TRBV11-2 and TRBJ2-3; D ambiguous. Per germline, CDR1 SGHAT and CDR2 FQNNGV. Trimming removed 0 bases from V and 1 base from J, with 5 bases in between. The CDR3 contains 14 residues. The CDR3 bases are TGTGCCAGCAGCTTAGATCGGGGCACAGATACGCAGTATTTT. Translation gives CASSLDRGTDTQYF.

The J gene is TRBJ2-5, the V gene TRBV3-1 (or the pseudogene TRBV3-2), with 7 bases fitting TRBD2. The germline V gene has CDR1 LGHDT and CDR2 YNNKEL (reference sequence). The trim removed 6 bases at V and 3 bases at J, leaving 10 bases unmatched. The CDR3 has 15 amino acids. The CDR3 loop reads CASRGGASGEETQYF. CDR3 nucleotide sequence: TGTGCCAGCAGAGGCGGGGCTAGCGGTGAAGAGACCCAGTACTTC.

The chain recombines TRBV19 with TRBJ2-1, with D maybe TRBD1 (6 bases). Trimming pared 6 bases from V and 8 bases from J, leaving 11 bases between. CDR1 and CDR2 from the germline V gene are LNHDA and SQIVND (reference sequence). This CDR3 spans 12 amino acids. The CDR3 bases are TGTGCCAGTAGGCAGACAGGCTATGAGCAGTTCTTC. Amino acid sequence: CASRQTGYEQFF.

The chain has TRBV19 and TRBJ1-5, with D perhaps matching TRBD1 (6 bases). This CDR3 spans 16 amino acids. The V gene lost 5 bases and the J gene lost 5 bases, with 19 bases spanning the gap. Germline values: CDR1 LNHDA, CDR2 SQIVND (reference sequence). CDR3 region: CASSGGGGQRYQPQHF. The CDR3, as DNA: TGTGCCAGTAGTGGAGGGGGGGGGCAGAGGTATCAGCCCCAGCATTTT.